These 25 T cell receptor beta chains came from one sample sequenced in a study of T cell repertoires in cytomegalovirus infection. These TCRs' antigens remain unknown. TCRdb called the reads again in MiXCR, with one record for every CDR3 protein. The sample records about 770,000 distinct CDR3 sequences, under 35% being singletons. Sequencing used cultured CD8+ T cells from PBMCs, obtained from culture after CMV antigen stimulation. Every receptor here comes from a human donor in good health (CMV status not recorded). Some clones in this sample may be carry-over from other donors' samples.

The chain joins TRBV20-1 to TRBJ2-4; D gene ambiguous. The CDR3 covers 20 residues. Germline V gene lookup returns CDR1 DFQATT and CDR2 SNEGSKA (reference sequence). V lost 2 bases and J 0 bases, leaving 26 bases between the germline ends. CDR3 DNA sequence: TGCAGTGCTAGACGCACTGGATTATCTCTCCCGGTTCTAGCCAAAAACATTCAGTACTTC. This gives the protein CSARRTGLSLPVLAKNIQYF.

The V and J genes are TRBV9 and TRBJ1-3; D is undetermined. The CDR3 spans 17 residues. The V end was cut by 2 bases, the J end by 0 bases, with 15 bases between. CDR1 is SGDLS, CDR2 YYNGEE, per germline. CDR3 in DNA: TGTGCCAGCAGCGTGGAACCACCTTGGGACTCTGGAAACACCATATATTTT. The encoded protein is CASSVEPPWDSGNTIYF.

Comment on this clonotype: The junction does not match germline at one end; this may be a read error. The chain carries TRBV6-2 or TRBV6-3 and TRBJ1-6; possible D gene TRBD1, 5 bases. The length of the CDR3 is 15 residues. Germline assignment: CDR1 MNHEY and CDR2 SVGEGT. The CDR3 sequence: CASSYTRDGYSHLHF. The CDR3 region has the DNA TGTGCCAGCAGTTACACCCGGGACGGGTATTCACACCTCCACTTT.

This clonotype was seen more than once but under ten times. The rearrangement joins TRBV27 to TRBJ2-1, with TRBD1 identical over 8 bases. The length of the CDR3 is 14 residues. J was trimmed by 4 bases and V by 7 bases; bases with no gene match: 6. Germline loops: CDR1 MNHEY, CDR2 SMNVEV (reference sequence). The CDR3 region is CASTWTGTYNEQFF. In nucleotides, the CDR3 is TGTGCCAGCACCTGGACAGGGACTTACAATGAGCAGTTCTTC.

This clonotype was seen a handful of times. The chain uses TRBV15 and TRBJ1-1; a possible D gene is TRBD1 (5 bases). In germline, CDR1 is LNHNV, CDR2 YYDKDF (reference sequence). Trimming removed 4 bases from V and 4 bases from J, with 13 bases in between. This CDR3 comprises 14 residues. The CDR3 reads CATSKTGWGTEAFF. The CDR3, as DNA: TGTGCCACCAGCAAAACAGGTTGGGGCACTGAAGCTTTCTTT. Full variable domain (outside the CDR3, taken from reference TRBV15 and TRBJ1-1): DAMVIQNPRYQVTQFGKPVTLSCSQTLNHNVMYWYQQKSSQAPKLLFHYYDKDFNNEADTPDNFQSRRPNTSFCFLDIRSPGLGDTAMYLCATSKTGWGTEAFFGQGTRLTVV.

This chain joins TRBV28 and TRBJ2-3; D is ambiguous. Germline CDR1 MDHEN, CDR2 SYDVKM. The V gene lost 3 bases and the J gene lost 4 bases, with 14 bases spanning the gap. The CDR3 has 15 amino acids. CDR3 coding DNA: TGTGCCAGCAGTTTTGAGACACACCCGGCAGATACGCAGTATTTT. This encodes CASSFETHPADTQYF.

Only a few counts were recorded for this clonotype. The chain combines TRBV7-9 with TRBJ1-2, with 7 bases aligning to TRBD1. Per germline, CDR1 SEHNR and CDR2 FQNEAQ (reference sequence). The V segment lost 7 bases and the J segment 6 bases; nucleotides outside the gene matches: 14. The CDR3 has 15 residues. The DNA for the CDR3 is TGTGCCAGCATCCTACCAGGGGGGCATCGGGATGGCTACACCTTC. Protein sequence: CASILPGGHRDGYTF.

This clonotype has more than one count but fewer than ten. The chain uses TRBV19 and TRBJ2-2; D remains ambiguous. The ends were cut back, 7 bases at V and 1 base at J, with 10 bases in the middle. The CDR3 sequence is 14 residues long. Germline CDR1 LNHDA, CDR2 SQIVND (reference sequence). In DNA form, the CDR3 reads TGTGCCAGTACTCAAGGCTTGAACACCGGGGAGCTGTTTTTT. Protein sequence: CASTQGLNTGELFF.

V is TRBV20-1 and J is TRBJ2-3; perhaps D is TRBD1 or TRBD2 (7 bases each). Germline V gene lookup returns CDR1 DFQATT and CDR2 SNEGSKA (reference sequence). V lost 1 base, J lost 2 bases, and 16 bases lay in between. The CDR3 is 16 residues long. CDR3 sequence reads: CSARGEGEGATDTQYF. The CDR3 nucleotides read TGCAGTGCTAGAGGGGAAGGGGAGGGGGCCACAGATACGCAGTATTTT.

The chain employs TRBV6-6 and TRBJ2-1, with 12 nucleotides matching TRBD2. Per the germline V gene, CDR1 is MNHNY and CDR2 is SVGAGI (reference sequence). CDR3 length: 17 amino acids. Germline trimming cut 6 bases from V and 5 bases from J; bases unmatched to any gene: 11. CDR3 in amino acids: CASSDPGTSGPHNEQFF. DNA of the CDR3: TGTGCCAGCAGCGATCCCGGGACTAGCGGGCCCCACAATGAGCAGTTCTTC.

In its sample, this clonotype was seen a few times. The rearrangement links TRBV6-1 to TRBJ2-7, with 10 bases lining up with TRBD2. The CDR3 extends over 15 amino acids. The V segment lost 8 bases and the J segment 1 base; nucleotides outside the gene matches: 8. Germline-derived CDR1 and CDR2 are MNHNS and SASEGT. CDR3 region: CASPETSGDSYEQYF. DNA of the CDR3: TGTGCCAGCCCCGAAACTAGCGGGGATTCCTACGAGCAGTACTTC.

There are a few counts of this clonotype. The chain combines TRBV5-4 with TRBJ2-7; weak D call: TRBD2 (6 bases). Trimming removed 4 bases at V and 5 bases at J, with 16 bases between. CDR1 and CDR2 from the germline V gene are SGHNT and YYREEE (reference sequence). This CDR3 has 14 residues. The CDR3 coding sequence is TGTGCCAGCAGCCAAACGGGACTTCCAGACGAGCAGTACTTC. Translated, it gives CASSQTGLPDEQYF.

This clonotype has more than one count but fewer than ten. This chain connects TRBV7-8 to TRBJ2-1; D may match TRBD1 or TRBD2 (6 bases each). The V gene's germline CDR1 is SGHVS and CDR2 FQNEAQ. The CDR3 has 13 residues. The ends were cut back, 3 bases at V and 10 bases at J, with 13 bases in the middle. In DNA, the CDR3 is TGTGCCAGCAGCTTGGTAGGGGGGCGCGAGCAGTTCTTC. This sequence encodes CASSLVGGREQFF.

The rearrangement joins TRBV2 to TRBJ2-4; TRBD1 agrees at 7 bases. Looked up from germline, CDR1 is SNHLY and CDR2 is FYNNEI. Trimming removed 6 bases from V and 6 bases from J; junction bases left unmatched: 20. This CDR3 is built from 18 residues. CDR3 DNA sequence: TGTGCCAGCAGCCCAAACTCGCTCGACAGGGAGTGGGGAAACATTCAGTACTTC. Protein: CASSPNSLDREWGNIQYF.

This clonotype was detected only a few times. V gene TRBV12-3 or TRBV12-4 combines with J gene TRBJ2-7, with 7 nucleotides matching TRBD1. This CDR3 has 13 residues. V shed 3 bases, J shed 6 bases, and the junction held 5 bases outside the gene matches. The CDR3 sequence is CASSFSGTAEQYF. CDR3 in DNA: TGTGCCAGCAGTTTCTCTGGGACAGCCGAGCAGTACTTC.

In its sample, this clonotype was seen a few times. The chain is built from TRBV6-5 and TRBJ2-1, with D perhaps matching TRBD1 (5 bases). V was cut by 2 bases and J by 15 bases, with 14 bases left in between. The CDR3 runs to 12 residues. The germline CDR1 and CDR2 sequences are MNHEY and SVGAGI. CDR3 coding DNA: TGTGCCAGCAGTTACACAGGTTCCACTTGGTTCTTC. Amino acids: CASSYTGSTWFF.

The gene calls are TRBV6-6 and TRBJ2-1, with D unclear. Looked up from germline, CDR1 is MNHNY and CDR2 is SVGAGI (reference sequence). CDR3 length: 12 residues. V was cut by 6 bases and J by 10 bases, with 13 bases left in between. CDR3 amino acids: CASSLSSIEQFF. In nucleotides, the CDR3 is TGTGCCAGCAGCCTAAGCTCGATCGAGCAGTTCTTC.

In this sample, this clonotype turned up a few times. V and J are TRBV4-2 and TRBJ1-5; the D is unclear. This CDR3 is built from 15 residues. With 1 base removed from V and 4 bases from J, the gap between germline ends came to 11 bases. In germline, CDR1 is LGHNA, CDR2 YNFKEQ. The CDR3 DNA reads TGTGCCAGCAGCCAAGGTAGGCCGGAGAATCAGCCCCAGCATTTT. Its translation is CASSQGRPENQPQHF.

The V call is TRBV29-1, the J call TRBJ1-2; TRBD1 aligns across 10 bases. V lost 6 bases, J lost 6 bases, and 13 bases stayed unmatched. In germline, CDR1 is SQVTM, CDR2 ANQGSEA. The CDR3 is 15 amino acids. CDR3 nucleotides: TGCAGCGTCCTCCCCCGGGACAGGGGAGGGGATGGCTACACCTTC. The encoded protein is CSVLPRDRGGDGYTF. Full variable domain (rest looked up from reference TRBV29-1 and TRBJ1-2): SAVISQKPSRDICQRGTSLTIQCQVDSQVTMMFWYRQQPGQSLTLIATANQGSEATYESGFVIDKFPISRPNLTFSTLTVSNMSPEDSSIYLCSVLPRDRGGDGYTFGSGTRLTVV.

J is TRBJ2-2 and V is TRBV6-1, with 8 bases lining up with TRBD2. V shed 5 bases and J 0 bases; nucleotides not matched to a gene: 8. Germline CDR1 is MNHNS and CDR2 is SASEGT. This CDR3 is 17 amino acids long. The CDR3 sequence: CASSYNGGETNTGELFF. CDR3 sequence (DNA): TGTGCCAGCAGTTACAACGGGGGGGAGACGAACACCGGGGAGCTGTTTTTT.

In this sample, this clonotype turned up many times. The V gene is TRBV7-6, the J gene TRBJ2-2, with 11 bases that match TRBD1. Germline trimming cut 0 bases from V and 3 bases from J; bases unmatched to any gene: 12. The CDR3 totals 20 residues. CDR1 is SGHVS and CDR2 is FNYEAQ in the germline V gene. The CDR3 nucleotides are TGTGCCAGCAGCTTAGCTGGGGTTTCGGACAGGGGGCTGTACACCGGGGAGCTGTTTTTT. It codes for CASSLAGVSDRGLYTGELFF.

This clonotype occurred a few times. The V call is TRBV27, the J call TRBJ2-1; a possible D gene is TRBD1 (6 bases). This CDR3 spans 12 amino acids. Germline CDR1 reads MNHEY; CDR2 reads SMNVEV (reference sequence). The germline V and J ends were trimmed by 7 bases and 6 bases, with 10 bases remaining between them. As DNA, the CDR3 is TGTGCCAGCACCGAAGGGGGCAATGAGCAGTTCTTC. This encodes CASTEGGNEQFF.

This clonotype appeared a few times. This sequence joins TRBV19 and TRBJ2-7; D not resolved. The V gene's germline CDR1 is LNHDA and CDR2 SQIVND (reference sequence). Trimming stripped 5 bases from V and 3 bases from J, with 11 bases between. This CDR3 has 13 residues. CDR3 nucleotides: TGTGCCAGTAGTGCTACTCAGAACTACGAGCAGTACTTC. This encodes CASSATQNYEQYF.

This clonotype was picked up many times. The V gene is TRBV7-2, the J gene TRBJ2-5, with D possibly TRBD1 on 5 matching bases. V was trimmed by 1 base and J by 5 bases, leaving 20 bases between them. The CDR3 extends over 17 amino acids. The V gene's germline CDR1 is SGHTA and CDR2 FQGNSA. CDR3 DNA sequence: TGTGCCAGCAGCTTAGTTCAGGGTGGAAGGCCTTGGGAGACCCAGTACTTC. This translates into CASSLVQGGRPWETQYF.

The chain carries TRBV6-2 or TRBV6-3 and TRBJ2-1; no clear D. Germline V gene sequence: CDR1 MNHEY, CDR2 SVGEGT. V was trimmed by 8 bases and J by 6 bases, leaving 8 bases between them. CDR3 size: 11 residues. The DNA for the CDR3 is TGTGCCAGCGGGAAGGGCAATGAGCAGTTCTTC. Amino acid sequence: CASGKGNEQFF.